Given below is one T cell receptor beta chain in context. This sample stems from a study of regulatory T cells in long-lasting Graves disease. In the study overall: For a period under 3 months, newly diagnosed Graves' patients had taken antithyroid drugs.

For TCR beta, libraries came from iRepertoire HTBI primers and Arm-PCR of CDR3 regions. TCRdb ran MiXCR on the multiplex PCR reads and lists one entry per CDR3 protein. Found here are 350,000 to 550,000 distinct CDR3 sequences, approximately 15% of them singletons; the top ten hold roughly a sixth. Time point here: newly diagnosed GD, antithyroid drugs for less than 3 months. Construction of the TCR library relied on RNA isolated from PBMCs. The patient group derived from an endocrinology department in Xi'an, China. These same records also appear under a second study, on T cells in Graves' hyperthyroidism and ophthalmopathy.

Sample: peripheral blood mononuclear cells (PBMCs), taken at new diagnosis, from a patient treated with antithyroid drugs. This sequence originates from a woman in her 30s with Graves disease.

Written as DNA, the CDR3 is TGTGCCAGCAGCCTAGGTGGAGGGGGAAGGCCCCAGCATTTT. Translation: CASSLGGGGRPQHF. This sequence joins TRBV9 and TRBJ1-5; possible D gene TRBD1, 6 bases. This CDR3 has 14 amino acids. Between the trimmed V and J ends, which lost 4 bases and 9 bases, there was a span of 17 bases. In germline, CDR1 is SGDLS, CDR2 YYNGEE.